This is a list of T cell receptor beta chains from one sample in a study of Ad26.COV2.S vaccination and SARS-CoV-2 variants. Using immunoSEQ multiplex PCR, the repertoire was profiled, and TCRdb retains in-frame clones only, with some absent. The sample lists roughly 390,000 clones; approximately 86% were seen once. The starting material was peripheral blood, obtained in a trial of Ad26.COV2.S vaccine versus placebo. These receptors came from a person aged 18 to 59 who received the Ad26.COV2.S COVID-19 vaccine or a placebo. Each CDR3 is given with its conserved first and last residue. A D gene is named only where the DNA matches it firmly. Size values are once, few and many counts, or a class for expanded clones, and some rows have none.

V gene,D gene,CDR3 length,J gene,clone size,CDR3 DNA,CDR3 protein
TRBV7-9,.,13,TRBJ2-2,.,TGTGCCAGCAGCTTAGTTTCCTCCGGGGAGCTGTTTTTT,CASSLVSSGELFF
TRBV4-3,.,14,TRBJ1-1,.,TGCGCCAGCAGCCAAAGTAGGGTGAACACTGAAGCTTTCTTT,CASSQSRVNTEAFF
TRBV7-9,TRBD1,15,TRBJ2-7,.,TGTGCCAGCAGCTCCACAGGGGGCGCCCCTTACGAGCAGTACTTC,CASSSTGGAPYEQYF
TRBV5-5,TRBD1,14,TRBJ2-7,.,TGTGCCAGCAGCTTGTCAGGGGGCGACTACGAGCAGTACTTC,CASSLSGGDYEQYF
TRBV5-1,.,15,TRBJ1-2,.,TGCGCCAGCAGGCCGTCAGGGGCCCCTCGGAGTGGCTACACCTTC,CASRPSGAPRSGYTF
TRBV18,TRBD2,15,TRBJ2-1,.,TGTGCCAGCTCACACGGACGGGGGGGCTACAATGAGCAGTTCTTC,CASSHGRGGYNEQFF
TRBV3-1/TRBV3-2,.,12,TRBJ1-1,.,TGTGCCAGCAGCCAAGCTATGGGGGCAGCTTTCTTT,CASSQAMGAAFF
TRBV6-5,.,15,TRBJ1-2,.,TGTGCCAGCAGTTCCCTTCGGACAAATCGGTATGGCTACACCTTC,CASSSLRTNRYGYTF
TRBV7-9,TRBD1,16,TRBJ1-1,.,TGTGCCAGCAGCTTGGACCGACAGGGGATTATCCCTGAAGCTTTCTTT,CASSLDRQGIIPEAFF
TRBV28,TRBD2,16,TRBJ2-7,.,TGTGCCAGCAGTCCCATCTTACTAGCGGGGATCTACGAGCAGTACTTC,CASSPILLAGIYEQYF
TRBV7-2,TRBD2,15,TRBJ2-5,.,TGTGCCAGCAGCTATCTAGCGGGGGGCGGGGAGACCCAGTACTTC,CASSYLAGGGETQYF
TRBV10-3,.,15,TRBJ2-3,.,TGTGCCATCAAAGGGGGGGTGAATCCCGGGGATACGCAGTATTTT,CAIKGGVNPGDTQYF
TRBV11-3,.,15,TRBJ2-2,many,TGTGCCAGCAGCAACGGGAATGAGCACACCGGGGAGCTGTTTTTT,CASSNGNEHTGELFF
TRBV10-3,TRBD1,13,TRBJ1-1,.,TGTGCCATCACCCGGGACAGGGCTACTGAAGCTTTCTTT,CAITRDRATEAFF
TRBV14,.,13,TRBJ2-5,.,TGTGCCAGCAGCTGGACGTCCCAAGAGACCCAGTACTTC,CASSWTSQETQYF